The clone carrying this TCR beta chain was counted at least ten times. The sample is drawn from a study of T cells in Graves' hyperthyroidism and ophthalmopathy. Over 18 months, lack of ophthalmopathy progression marked Graves' hyperthyroidism as stable. TCR beta CDR3 sequences were amplified from RNA transcripts. HTBI primers were used for first-round RT-PCR of the TCR CDR3. TCRdb used MiXCR to reprocess the multiplex PCR reads, holding one entry per CDR3 protein. The sample lists under 350,000 distinct CDR3 sequences; 15% to 20% were seen once. Trimming left V 0 bases short and J 1 base short, with 7 bases between. There are 14 residues in the CDR3. Germline values: CDR1 SGHRS, CDR2 YFSETQ.

This TCR was sampled from a woman aged 50 to 65 with Graves' hyperthyroidism. Sequences were obtained from blood. The chain combines TRBV5-1 with TRBJ1-1; no firm D call. The CDR3 sequence: CASSLVSGNTEAFF. In nucleotides, the CDR3 is TGCGCCAGCAGCTTGGTTTCAGGGAACACTGAAGCTTTCTTT.